The 20 T cell receptor beta chains below were found in one sample sequenced in a study of beta chain features in type 1 diabetes. Sequencing targeted expressed TCRB transcripts, as all isolated RNA had been reverse transcribed. Generated by immunoSEQ multiplex PCR, the TCRdb table keeps only in-frame clones and is missing some. Among about 300,000 clones listed, 7.5% to 9.5% were seen once. The sample consisted of central memory CD4+ T cells from blood. The source of these receptors is a woman aged 18-29 years in good health.

Comments on this clone: Because the CDR3's place on the DNA is in doubt, the DNA is left out and the CDR3 is given as listed by TCRdb. The genes are TRBV21-1 and TRBJ2-7; the D segment call TRBD1 is taken from the table without a DNA check. TRBV21-1 is annotated as a pseudogene. The CDR3 totals 15 residues, both ends included. CDR3 residues: CASSKWGTGSYEQYV.

The chain combines TRBV5-1 with TRBJ2-2; 8 nucleotides line up with TRBD1. Germline CDR1 and CDR2: SGHRS and YFSETQ. With V trimmed by 2 bases and J by 4 bases, 4 bases remained unmatched. The length of the CDR3 is 15 residues. The CDR3 sequence is CASSLDRGGTGELFF. In nucleotides, the CDR3 is TGCGCCAGCAGCTTAGACAGGGGAGGCACCGGGGAGCTGTTTTTT.

This clone was recorded a few times. V is TRBV6-4 and J is TRBJ2-2, with 9 bases lining up with TRBD1. The trim removed 4 bases at V and 3 bases at J, leaving 3 bases unmatched. The CDR3 totals 15 residues. Germline CDR1 MRHNA, CDR2 SNTAGT. The CDR3 nucleotides read TGTGCCAGCAGTGTGGGACAGGGTGACACCGGGGAGCTGTTTTTT. Translating gives CASSVGQGDTGELFF.

This clone was detected a few times. The chain couples TRBV10-3 to TRBJ1-1; D unclear. CDR3 length equals 12 residues. Trimming removed 1 base at V and 5 bases at J, with 5 bases between. Germline-derived CDR1 and CDR2 are ENHRY and SYGVKD. Here the CDR3 DNA reads TGTGCCATCAGTGAGTTGGGGACTGAAGCTTTCTTT. Residues: CAISELGTEAFF.

The V gene is TRBV14, the J gene TRBJ1-1; a weak D match, TRBD1 (5 bases). Trimming pared 1 base from V and 11 bases from J, leaving 17 bases between. From germline, CDR1 is SGHDN and CDR2 FVKESK. The CDR3 extends over 14 amino acids. Here the CDR3 reads CASSQGGGSRAAFF. CDR3 nucleotides: TGTGCCAGCAGCCAAGGAGGAGGGTCCAGGGCGGCTTTCTTT.

There are a few counts of this clone. The CDR3: CASSLDFARSDTEAFF. The CDR3, as DNA: TGTGCCAGCAGCTTAGACTTCGCCAGATCGGACACTGAAGCTTTCTTT. This chain uses TRBV7-2 with TRBJ1-1, with D unresolved. Trimming took off 1 base at V and 3 bases at J, with 15 bases between the two ends. The CDR3 is 16 residues long. Germline V gene lookup returns CDR1 SGHTA and CDR2 FQGNSA.

This clone was detected a few times. The chain is built from TRBV19 and TRBJ2-1; 13 bases agree with TRBD2. Trimming at V came to 3 bases and at J to 7 bases, leaving 9 bases not matched to a gene. The CDR3 consists of 17 residues. Germline CDR1 reads LNHDA; CDR2 reads SQIVND (reference sequence). The CDR3 region has the DNA TGTGCCAGTAGTATCAGGCCGACTAGCGGGGGGTCGAATGAGCAGTTCTTC. Amino acids: CASSIRPTSGGSNEQFF.

This clone occurred a few times. Other DNA sequences in the sample encode the same CDR3. This chain connects TRBV28 to TRBJ1-2; D remains ambiguous. CDR1 and CDR2 (germline): MDHEN, SYDVKM. Trimming removed 6 bases at V and 8 bases at J, with 10 bases between. The CDR3 has 11 amino acids. In DNA form, the CDR3 reads TGTGCCAGCAGCCTCAAGCGAGGCTACACCTTC. This sequence encodes CASSLKRGYTF.

This clone was recorded many times. The rearrangement links TRBV6-1 to TRBJ2-1, with D perhaps TRBD1 (5 bases). CDR1 is MNHNS and CDR2 is SASEGT in the germline V gene. The CDR3 is 13 amino acids. V lost 10 bases and J 8 bases, leaving 18 bases between the germline ends. CDR3 sequence: CATSVRVSDEQFF. The CDR3, as DNA: TGTGCCACCTCGGTCAGGGTCTCCGATGAGCAGTTCTTC.

This clone was seen more than once but under ten times. V is TRBV15 and J is TRBJ2-3, with 7 bases lining up with TRBD2. J gave up 6 bases and V 0 bases, and 12 bases lay outside the gene matches. The CDR3 has 17 amino acids. The germline gives CDR1 LNHNV, CDR2 YYDKDF (reference sequence). The CDR3 DNA reads TGTGCCACCAGCAGAGATGGATTCGGCGGGAGTATGGATACGCAGTATTTT. It codes for CATSRDGFGGSMDTQYF.

V gene TRBV7-8 combines with J gene TRBJ2-1, with 9 positions matching TRBD1. The CDR3 is made up of 15 amino acids. Per the germline V gene, CDR1 is SGHVS and CDR2 is FQNEAQ. V lost 4 bases and J lost 7; bases outside the gene matches: 8. The CDR3 DNA follows: TGTGCCAGCAGCTGGGGACAGGGTCTTTCAAATGAGCAGTTCTTC. Its protein product is CASSWGQGLSNEQFF.

This clone has only a few counts. The V gene is TRBV7-9, the J gene TRBJ1-1; D is unclear. This CDR3 is built from 15 residues. The ends were cut back, 1 base at V and 4 bases at J, with 13 bases in the middle. Germline CDR1 reads SEHNR; CDR2 reads FQNEAQ (reference sequence). The CDR3 here is CASSLVGRTTTEAFF. In DNA form, the CDR3 reads TGTGCCAGCAGCTTAGTTGGCAGGACCACCACTGAAGCTTTCTTT.

This clone was seen repeatedly, ten times or more. V usage is TRBV5-4 and J usage is TRBJ2-6, with unresolved D. CDR1 and CDR2 from the germline V gene are SGHNT and YYREEE (reference sequence). This CDR3 is built from 13 residues. Trimming removed 0 bases from V and 3 bases from J, with 1 base in between. This chain's CDR3 is CASSLVGANVLTF. Written as DNA, the CDR3 is TGTGCCAGCAGCTTGGTTGGGGCCAACGTCCTGACTTTC. The whole variable domain, filled in from reference TRBV5-4 and TRBJ2-6, reads ETGVTQSPTHLIKTRGQQVTLRCSSQSGHNTVSWYQQALGQGPQFIFQYYREEENGRGNFPPRFSGLQFPNYSSELNVNALELDDSALYLCASSLVGANVLTFGAGSRLTVL.

The V gene is TRBV7-9, the J gene TRBJ2-1; D ambiguous. Germline V gene lookup returns CDR1 SEHNR and CDR2 FQNEAQ (reference sequence). The CDR3 is 12 amino acids. Trimming stripped 2 bases from V and 7 bases from J, with 6 bases between. This CDR3 is CASSLQWNEQFF. DNA of the CDR3: TGTGCCAGCAGCTTACAGTGGAATGAGCAGTTCTTC.

This clone was observed a handful of times. This sequence joins TRBV4-3 and TRBJ1-2; the D is unclear. CDR1 LGHNA and CDR2 YSLEER come from the germline V gene. The CDR3 runs to 15 residues. Trimming stripped 4 bases from V and 2 bases from J, with 14 bases between. The CDR3 here is CASSPNIQENYGYTF. DNA of the CDR3: TGCGCCAGCAGCCCGAACATCCAGGAGAACTATGGCTACACCTTC.

In its sample, this clone was seen a few times. This sequence joins TRBV7-2 and TRBJ2-5; the match to TRBD1 covers 10 bases. Germline assignment: CDR1 SGHTA and CDR2 FQGNSA. The CDR3 length is 14 residues. With V trimmed by 8 bases and J by 4 bases, 7 bases remained unmatched. CDR3 sequence reads: CASGRDRGAETQYF. CDR3 nucleotide sequence: TGTGCCAGCGGCCGGGACAGGGGAGCAGAGACCCAGTACTTC.

This clone came up many times. The chain joins TRBV7-9 to TRBJ2-3, with a possible D match to TRBD1 (6 bases). Germline V gene lookup returns CDR1 SEHNR and CDR2 FQNEAQ (reference sequence). V lost 4 bases, J lost 5 bases, and 10 bases lay in between. The CDR3 extends over 13 amino acids. The CDR3 DNA sequence: TGTGCCAGCAGCTCAGAACAGGGAGATACGCAGTATTTT. As protein: CASSSEQGDTQYF.

This clone has at least ten counts. The chain recombines TRBV28 with TRBJ2-1; 9 bases map to TRBD1. CDR1 is MDHEN and CDR2 is SYDVKM in the germline V gene. The CDR3 is made up of 15 amino acids. The J segment lost 6 bases and the V segment lost 4 bases, leaving 7 bases of the junction unmatched. CDR3 residues: CASSSPQGAGNEQFF. The DNA of the CDR3 is TGTGCCAGCAGTTCCCCACAGGGGGCAGGCAATGAGCAGTTCTTC.

This clone showed up just a few times. The chain uses TRBV7-2 and TRBJ2-1, with 9 bases identical to TRBD1. The germline V gene encodes CDR1 SGHTA and CDR2 FQGNSA. This CDR3 has 18 amino acids. V lost 0 bases to trimming and J lost 8 bases; unmatched junction nucleotides: 14. The CDR3 loop is CASSLAVGTGTGPDEQFF. The CDR3 DNA sequence: TGTGCCAGCAGCTTAGCGGTCGGGACCGGGACAGGGCCCGATGAGCAGTTCTTC.

This clone has more than one count but fewer than ten. The chain has TRBV7-9 and TRBJ1-2; the D is unclear. V lost 4 bases and J lost 2, with 17 bases in between. The CDR3 contains 16 residues. Germline CDR1 and CDR2: SEHNR and FQNEAQ (reference sequence). CDR3 protein: CASSSAKQSQNYGYTF. CDR3 sequence (DNA): TGTGCCAGCAGCTCAGCGAAGCAGAGCCAAAACTATGGCTACACCTTC.